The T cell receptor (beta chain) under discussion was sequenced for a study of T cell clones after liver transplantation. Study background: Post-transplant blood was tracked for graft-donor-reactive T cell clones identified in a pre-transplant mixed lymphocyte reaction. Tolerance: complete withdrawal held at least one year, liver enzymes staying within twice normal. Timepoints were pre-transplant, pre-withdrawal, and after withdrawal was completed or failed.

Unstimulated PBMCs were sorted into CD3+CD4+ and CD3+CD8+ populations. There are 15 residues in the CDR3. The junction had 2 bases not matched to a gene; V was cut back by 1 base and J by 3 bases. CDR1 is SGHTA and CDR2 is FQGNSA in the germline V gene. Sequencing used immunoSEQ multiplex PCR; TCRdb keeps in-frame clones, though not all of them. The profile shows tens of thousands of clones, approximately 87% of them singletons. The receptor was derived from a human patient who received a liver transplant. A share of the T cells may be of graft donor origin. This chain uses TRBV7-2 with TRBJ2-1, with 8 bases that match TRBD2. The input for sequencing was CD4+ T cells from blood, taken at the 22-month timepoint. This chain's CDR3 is CASSLGGGFYNEQFF. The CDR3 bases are TGTGCCAGCAGCTTAGGCGGGGGGTTCTACAATGAGCAGTTCTTC.